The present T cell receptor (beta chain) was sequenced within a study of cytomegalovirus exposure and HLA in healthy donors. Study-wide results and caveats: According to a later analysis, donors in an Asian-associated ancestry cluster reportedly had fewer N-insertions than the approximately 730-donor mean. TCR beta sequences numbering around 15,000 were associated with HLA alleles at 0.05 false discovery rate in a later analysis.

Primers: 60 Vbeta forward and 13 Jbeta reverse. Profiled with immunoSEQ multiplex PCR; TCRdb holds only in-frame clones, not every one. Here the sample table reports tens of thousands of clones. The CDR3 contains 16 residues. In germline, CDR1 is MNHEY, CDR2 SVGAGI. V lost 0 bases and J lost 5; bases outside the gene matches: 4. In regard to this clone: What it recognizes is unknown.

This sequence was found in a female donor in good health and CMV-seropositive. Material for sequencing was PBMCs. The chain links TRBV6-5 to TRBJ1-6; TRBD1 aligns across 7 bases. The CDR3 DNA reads TGTGCCAGCAGTTACTCTCGACAGGGACATAATTCACCCCTCCACTTT. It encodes CASSYSRQGHNSPLHF.